This T cell receptor beta chain is drawn from a study of T cell changes during pregnancy in multiple sclerosis. Germline assignment: CDR1 WSHSY and CDR2 SAAADI. The CDR3 is 13 amino acids. V was trimmed by 2 bases and J by 5 bases, leaving 9 bases between them. This table comes from immunoSEQ multiplex PCR, and its TCRdb copy is limited to in-frame clones, with some not included. Among some 60,000 clones listed, 80% to 95% were seen once. This sequence was found in a female donor in good health, enrolled as a control in a pregnancy study. Here the sequenced sample was peripheral blood, taken in the third trimester of pregnancy. The gene calls are TRBV10-2 and TRBJ2-5; perhaps TRBD2 as D (5 bases). CDR3 in DNA: TGCGCCAGCAGTGAGGAGGGAGCGGAGACCCAGTACTTC. Amino acids: CASSEEGAETQYF.